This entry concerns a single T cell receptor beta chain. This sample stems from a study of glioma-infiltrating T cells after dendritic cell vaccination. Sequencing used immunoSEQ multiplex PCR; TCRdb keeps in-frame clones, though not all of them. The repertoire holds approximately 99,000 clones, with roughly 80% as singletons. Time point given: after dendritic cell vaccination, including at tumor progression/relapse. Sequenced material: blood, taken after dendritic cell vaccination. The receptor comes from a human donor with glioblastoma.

The CDR3 sequence: CASSGRGANTEAFF. The DNA for the CDR3 is TGTGCCAGCAGTGGCAGGGGGGCGAACACTGAAGCTTTCTTT. The rearrangement uses TRBV27 and TRBJ1-1; TRBD1 aligns across 7 bases. The trim removed 5 bases at V and 1 base at J, leaving 4 bases unmatched. CDR1 and CDR2 (germline): MNHEY, SMNVEV (reference sequence). The length of the CDR3 is 14 residues.